One T cell receptor beta chain is described in this entry. The record originates from a study of identical twins. CDR1 is SGHAT, CDR2 FQDESV, per germline (reference sequence). CDR3 size: 18 residues. V was clipped by 4 bases and J by 0 bases; unmatched bases: 9. One entry per CDR3 protein, called by TCRdb with MiXCR from the 5' RACE reads. The data show about 190,000 distinct CDR3 sequences, about 16% seen once. The same sample was also used in a study of T cells expressing NK-cell markers. That report notes: The authors applied an anti-gamma-delta TCR antibody in several experiments, and it restricted sorting to alpha-beta TCR T cells. Over 5 donors carried dominant NKG2C+ clonotypes that made up roughly 1.0-7.0% of their CD8+ T cells.

The clonotype was recovered from a woman aged 18-35 years in good health. Material: CD8+ T cells sorted from blood. This rearrangement joins TRBV11-1 to TRBJ2-1, with 10 bases identical to TRBD2. CDR3 sequence (DNA): TGTGCCAGCAGCTCCGGGGTAGCGGGAGGCTACTCCTACAATGAGCAGTTCTTC. Translated: CASSSGVAGGYSYNEQFF.